The next 9 T cell receptor beta chains were all read from a single sample in a study of blood T cell repertoires in COVID-19. Assay: immunoSEQ multiplex PCR; the TCRdb copy retains only in-frame clones and omits some. The repertoire includes around 70,000 clones, roughly 87% of them detected once, and 6% to 7% sits in the top ten. The sample comprised peripheral blood. Receptor source: a man aged 50 to 60 with active COVID-19.

This clone occurred a few times. The rearrangement links TRBV30 to TRBJ2-3; D might be TRBD2 (6 bases). Looked up from germline, CDR1 is GTSNPN and CDR2 is SVGIG (reference sequence). V was clipped by 4 bases and J by 2 bases, with 19 bases between them. There are 16 residues in the CDR3. In DNA, the CDR3 is TGTGCCTGGACCCTAGAGGCGGGGCAGTACACAGATACGCAGTATTTT. Translated, it gives CAWTLEAGQYTDTQYF.

J is TRBJ2-3 and V is TRBV2; 8 bases agree with TRBD1. V was pared by 3 bases and J by 7 bases, with 6 bases of the junction left unmatched. The CDR3 is made up of 14 amino acids. CDR1 SNHLY and CDR2 FYNNEI come from the germline V gene. CDR3 nucleotides: TGTGCCAGCAGTGAGGAACAGGGGGAACATACGCAGTATTTT. Translating it yields CASSEEQGEHTQYF.

The chain carries TRBV6-5 and TRBJ2-3; TRBD2 aligns across 9 bases. The junction had 14 bases not matched to a gene; V was cut back by 11 bases and J by 5 bases. This CDR3 has 15 residues. Germline loops: CDR1 MNHEY, CDR2 SVGAGI. The DNA of the CDR3 is TGTGCCTCAGCAAGGGGAGCGGGAGGTAAAGATACGCAGTATTTT. Protein product: CASARGAGGKDTQYF.

The V and J genes are TRBV10-3 and TRBJ2-1; weak D call: TRBD2 (7 bases). This CDR3 is 15 amino acids long. V shed 2 bases and J shed 5 bases, with 13 bases lying between them. Germline CDR1 reads ENHRY; CDR2 reads SYGVKD. The CDR3 DNA sequence: TGTGCCATCAGTGAGCCAGGGGAGGGTGACAATGAGCAGTTCTTC. Its translation: CAISEPGEGDNEQFF.

The chain has TRBV14 and TRBJ2-5, with D possibly matching TRBD1 (6 bases). In germline, CDR1 is SGHDN, CDR2 FVKESK. The germline V and J ends were trimmed by 3 bases and 3 bases, with 14 bases remaining between them. This CDR3 contains 15 residues. CDR3 amino acids: CASSQGTLGEETQYF. CDR3 nucleotides: TGTGCCAGCAGCCAGGGGACACTTGGGGAAGAGACCCAGTACTTC.

The rearrangement joins TRBV7-3 to TRBJ2-2; possible D gene TRBD2, 6 bases. CDR3 size: 15 residues. V lost 6 bases, J lost 7 bases, and 18 bases lay in between. Germline V lookup: CDR1 SGHTA, CDR2 FQGTGA. The CDR3 protein is CASRQRTLGGGELFF. The CDR3 nucleotides read TGTGCCAGCAGACAGAGGACCCTCGGGGGCGGGGAGCTGTTTTTT.

This clone was counted between two and nine times. The V call is TRBV4-3, the J call TRBJ2-7; maybe TRBD1 (7 bases). Germline-derived CDR1 and CDR2 are LGHNA and YSLEER. This CDR3 comprises 16 residues. Trimming removed 0 bases from V and 0 bases from J, with 12 bases in between. This CDR3 reads CASSQDWRGLSYEQYF. The CDR3 coding sequence is TGCGCCAGCAGCCAAGATTGGAGGGGGCTCTCCTACGAGCAGTACTTC.

The chain combines TRBV27 with TRBJ1-2; the D is unclear. This CDR3 has 12 amino acids. Deletions cut 6 bases from V and 5 bases from J, with 10 bases between. CDR1 is MNHEY, CDR2 SMNVEV, per germline (reference sequence). CDR3 amino acids: CASSPTGYGYTF. CDR3 sequence (DNA): TGTGCCAGCAGCCCGACGGGTTATGGCTACACCTTC.

V and J are TRBV28 and TRBJ2-7; 9 bases map to TRBD2. CDR1 MDHEN and CDR2 SYDVKM come from the germline V gene. The CDR3 covers 16 residues. Trimming removed 3 bases from V and 1 base from J; junction bases left unmatched: 7. CDR3 region: CASSFHLAGLSYEQYF. The DNA for the CDR3 is TGTGCCAGCAGTTTCCACCTAGCGGGGCTATCCTACGAGCAGTACTTC.